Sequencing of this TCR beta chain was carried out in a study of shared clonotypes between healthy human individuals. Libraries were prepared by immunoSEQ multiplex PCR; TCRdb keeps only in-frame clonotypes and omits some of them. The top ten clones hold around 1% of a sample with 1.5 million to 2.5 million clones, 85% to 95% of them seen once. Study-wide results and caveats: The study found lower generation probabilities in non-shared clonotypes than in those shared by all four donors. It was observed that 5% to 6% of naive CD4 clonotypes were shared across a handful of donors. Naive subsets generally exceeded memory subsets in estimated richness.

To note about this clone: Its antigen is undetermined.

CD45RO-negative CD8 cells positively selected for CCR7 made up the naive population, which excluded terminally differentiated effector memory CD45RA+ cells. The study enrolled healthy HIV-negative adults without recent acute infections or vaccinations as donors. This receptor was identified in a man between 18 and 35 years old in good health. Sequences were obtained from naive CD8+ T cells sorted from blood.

The CDR3 sequence: CASIKPGLATGELFF. The CDR3 nucleotides are TGTGCCAGCATCAAGCCGGGACTAGCAACCGGGGAGCTGTTTTTT. The V gene is TRBV2, the J gene TRBJ2-2; 9 bases line up with TRBD2. With V trimmed by 7 bases and J by 5 bases, 8 bases remained unmatched. The CDR3 extends over 15 amino acids. From germline, CDR1 is SNHLY and CDR2 FYNNEI.